The 7 T cell receptor beta chains below all came from one sample that was sequenced in a study of beta chain features in type 1 diabetes. These receptors lack a known antigen. Study results and limitations: Researchers report that Type 1 diabetes patients had moderately but significantly shorter TCRB CDR3s across all four CD4+ subsets.

Reverse transcribing all isolated RNA meant expressed TCRB transcripts were sequenced. Measured with immunoSEQ multiplex PCR; TCRdb has only the in-frame clones, and not every one. The repertoire holds over 300,000 clones, with roughly 8.8% as singletons. The sequencing input was central memory CD4+ T cells from blood. The receptors were gathered from a man in his thirties or forties with type 1 diabetes.

This sequence joins TRBV7-2 and TRBJ2-7; 7 bases agree with TRBD1. The V gene's germline CDR1 is SGHTA and CDR2 FQGNSA. The CDR3 has 14 amino acids. The trim removed 4 bases at V and 5 bases at J, leaving 8 bases unmatched. The CDR3 coding sequence is TGTGCCAGCAGCTCGCAGACAGGGAACCACGAGCAGTACTTC. The encoded protein is CASSSQTGNHEQYF.

This clone has only a few counts. The chain uses TRBV29-1 and TRBJ1-3; perhaps TRBD1 as D (6 bases). V lost 6 bases and J lost 8, with 14 bases in between. The CDR3 is made up of 12 amino acids. Germline CDR1 SQVTM, CDR2 ANQGSEA. CDR3 amino acids: CSVAGTKDTIYF. CDR3 DNA sequence: TGCAGCGTGGCCGGGACAAAGGACACCATATATTTT.

In its sample, this clone was seen a few times. CDR3 DNA sequence: TGTGCCAGCAGCCCTGGGGCGGACTATGGCTACACCTTC. Its translation is CASSPGADYGYTF. The chain recombines TRBV5-6 with TRBJ1-2; TRBD1 might be the D (5 bases). Trimming cost V 4 bases and J 3 bases, with 10 bases left between them. Per germline, CDR1 SGHDT and CDR2 YYEEEE. The CDR3 consists of 13 residues.

This chain joins TRBV28 and TRBJ1-2; D uncertain. The V end lost 1 base, the J end lost 6 bases, and 3 bases lay between the germline ends. The germline CDR1 and CDR2 sequences are MDHEN and SYDVKM. This CDR3 is 11 amino acids long. The CDR3 spells CASSLSHGYTF. In DNA form, the CDR3 reads TGTGCCAGCAGTTTATCCCATGGCTACACCTTC.

This clone was observed a handful of times. This chain links TRBV11-2 with TRBJ2-7, with D perhaps matching TRBD2 (7 bases). Per germline, CDR1 SGHAT and CDR2 FQNNGV. Deletions cut 0 bases from V and 9 bases from J, with 9 bases between. The CDR3 length is 12 residues. CDR3 coding DNA: TGTGCCAGCAGCTTAGAGGGGGGGCCGCAGTACTTC. Its protein product is CASSLEGGPQYF.

This clone was observed a handful of times. The chain combines TRBV7-9 with TRBJ2-3; TRBD2 aligns across 8 bases. With V trimmed by 6 bases and J by 1 base, 3 bases remained unmatched. The CDR3 is 14 amino acids. Germline V lookup: CDR1 SEHNR, CDR2 FQNEAQ (reference sequence). The CDR3 DNA sequence: TGTGCCAGCAGTACTAGCGGAGGCACAGATACGCAGTATTTT. This translates into CASSTSGGTDTQYF.

This chain connects TRBV7-8 to TRBJ1-1; D possibly corresponds to TRBD1 (6 bases). This CDR3 region has 14 residues. CDR1 is SGHVS, CDR2 FQNEAQ, per germline. Trimming left V 5 bases short and J 5 bases short, with 15 bases between. CDR3 amino acids: CASSPRTTGTEAFF. CDR3 DNA: TGTGCCAGCAGCCCCAGAACTACAGGGACTGAAGCTTTCTTT.